One sample yielded the 10 T cell receptor beta chains listed below, sequenced in a study of blood T cells in healthy people across ages. With a J-beta primer mix and a sample-barcoded 5' primer, a second PCR ran about 7 to 12 cycles. TCRdb re-called the 5' RACE reads through MiXCR, storing one row per CDR3 protein. The sample yields roughly 1,800,000 distinct CDR3 sequences, just under 50% seen once. Material for sequencing was blood. Receptors were obtained from a woman aged 40 to 49 in good health.

The CDR3 loop is CSVGVDNRGQGTDTQYF. The CDR3 coding sequence is TGCAGCGTAGGGGTGGATAACAGGGGGCAGGGCACAGATACGCAGTATTTT. The chain is built from TRBV29-1 and TRBJ2-3, with 9 bases identical to TRBD1. Trimming removed 6 bases from V and 1 base from J; junction bases left unmatched: 14. This CDR3 region has 17 residues. Germline CDR1 reads SQVTM; CDR2 reads ANQGSEA.

This clonotype came up a few times. V gene TRBV24-1 combines with J gene TRBJ2-5, with D tentatively TRBD2 (6 bases). CDR1 is KGHDR and CDR2 is SFDVKD in the germline V gene. V dropped 3 bases and J dropped 1 base, with 11 bases sitting between them. CDR3 length equals 15 residues. DNA of the CDR3: TGTGCCACCAGTGATCTCGGGACTTTCCAAGAGACCCAGTACTTC. Translated: CATSDLGTFQETQYF.

A remark on this clonotype: The CDR3 does not end in the conserved phenylalanine or tryptophan, so this is likely a read error. The V call is TRBV7-2, the J call TRBJ2-7; 8 nucleotides agree with TRBD1. This CDR3 contains 13 residues. The trim removed 7 bases at V and 2 bases at J, leaving 4 bases unmatched. The V gene's germline CDR1 is SGHTA and CDR2 FQGNSA. Here the CDR3 DNA reads TGTGCCAGCACCGAACAGGGGGCCTACGAGCAGTACCTC. It translates to CASTEQGAYEQYL.

This clonotype was counted only a few times. The rearrangement uses TRBV6-5 and TRBJ2-1; TRBD1 matches 9 bases. The CDR3 contains 13 residues. The V gene's germline CDR1 is MNHEY and CDR2 SVGAGI. Trimming took 6 bases from V and 7 from J; bases not matched to a gene: 4. CDR3 sequence reads: CASRIGTGNEQFF. CDR3 nucleotides: TGTGCCAGCAGAATCGGGACAGGGAATGAGCAGTTCTTC.

This clonotype was detected a few times. The V call is TRBV20-1, the J call TRBJ2-1; the match to TRBD2 covers 10 bases. CDR1 is DFQATT and CDR2 is SNEGSKA in the germline V gene (reference sequence). The CDR3 consists of 14 residues. V gave up 7 bases and J gave up 6 bases; unmatched junction bases: 9. The CDR3 sequence is CSDTSGGGINEQFF. The CDR3, as DNA: TGCAGTGACACGAGCGGGGGGGGGATCAATGAGCAGTTCTTC.

The gene calls are TRBV18 and TRBJ2-5; a weak D match, TRBD2 (6 bases). Looked up from germline, CDR1 is KGHSH and CDR2 is LQKENI. CDR3 size: 15 residues. Trimming removed 3 bases at V and 0 bases at J, with 11 bases between. The CDR3 sequence is CASSPPEGYQETQYF. In nucleotides, the CDR3 is TGTGCCAGCTCACCGCCGGAGGGCTACCAAGAGACCCAGTACTTC.

This clonotype was detected only a few times. V is TRBV7-2 and J is TRBJ2-5, with D hard to call. This CDR3 contains 14 residues. Germline V gene sequence: CDR1 SGHTA, CDR2 FQGNSA. Trimming pared 2 bases from V and 2 bases from J, leaving 9 bases between. The CDR3 region has the DNA TGTGCCAGCAGCTTATACTCCTTACAAGAGACCCAGTACTTC. This translates into CASSLYSLQETQYF.

The genes are TRBV27 and TRBJ2-1; 9 positions agree with TRBD1. Germline values: CDR1 MNHEY, CDR2 SMNVEV (reference sequence). Trimming took 4 bases from V and 7 from J; bases not matched to a gene: 5. The CDR3 sequence is 14 residues long. As DNA, the CDR3 is TGTGCCAGCAGTTGGGGGACAGGGTTTAATGAGCAGTTCTTC. Translation: CASSWGTGFNEQFF.

The genes are TRBV7-2 and TRBJ1-4, with D perhaps matching TRBD1 (5 bases). V lost 4 bases and J 3 bases, leaving 12 bases between the germline ends. Germline-derived CDR1 and CDR2 are SGHTA and FQGNSA. CDR3 length: 15 amino acids. CDR3: CASSSDSDPNEKLFF. CDR3 nucleotides: TGTGCCAGCAGCTCAGACAGTGATCCTAATGAAAAACTGTTTTTT.

The rearrangement joins TRBV10-3 to TRBJ2-4; possibly TRBD1 for D (5 bases). The J call may be incorrect, as the DNA end agrees better with TRBJ2-7. This CDR3 is built from 15 residues. The V gene's germline CDR1 is ENHRY and CDR2 SYGVKD. CDR3 sequence (DNA): TGTGCCATCAGTGCTTTGGACAACTGGTCCTACGAGCAGTACTTC. The encoded protein is CAISALDNWSYEQYF.